One T cell receptor (beta chain) is described in this entry. Its antigen is not identified. The source of the sample is a study of CD8+ T cells in alopecia areata. For the study at large: Scoring of treated patients' severity used the percentage of affected scalp area. Whole-study findings and limits: It was less clear whether patients shared TCRs than it was in mice, possibly because of HLA.

The CDR3 extends over 14 amino acids. V shed 3 bases and J shed 7 bases, with 12 bases lying between them. Per the germline V gene, CDR1 is PRHDT and CDR2 is FYEKMQ (reference sequence). Extracted from the samples, RNA was reverse transcribed into cDNA to serve as the sequencing template. TCRdb keeps only in-frame clones here, not all; method: immunoSEQ multiplex PCR. The table includes about 140,000 clones, around 87% detected once. Treatment denoted: oral pan-JAK inhibitor, 5-10 mg twice daily. Sequencing used CD8+ T cells sorted from blood, obtained at week 4, from a patient treated with tofacitinib. This clonotype was obtained from a human donor with alopecia areata. This sequence joins TRBV13 and TRBJ1-4, with D possibly matching TRBD1 (5 bases). The DNA for the CDR3 is TGTGCCAGCAGCTTCGGGGGAAGGGGTGAAAAACTGTTTTTT. It translates to CASSFGGRGEKLFF. Using reference TRBV13 and TRBJ1-4 for the parts outside the CDR3, the full variable domain is AAGVIQSPRHLIKEKRETATLKCYPIPRHDTVYWYQQGPGQDPQFLISFYEKMQSDKGSIPDRFSAQQFSDYHSELNMSSLELGDSALYFCASSFGGRGEKLFFGSGTQLSVL.